This T cell receptor (beta chain) was profiled in a study of T cells in Graves' hyperthyroidism and ophthalmopathy. TCR beta CDR3 region amplification was performed from RNA transcripts. The HTBI primer set was used in a first-round RT-PCR of the TCR CDR3. MiXCR, applied by TCRdb to the multiplex PCR reads, yields one record per CDR3 protein. In the table there are roughly 350,000 distinct CDR3 sequences, approximately 15% of which are singletons. Patients were excluded for uncontrolled infection, other autoimmune disease, pregnancy or lactation. The PBMCs were taken from roughly 9.3 ml of fresh peripheral blood. Regarding the study as a whole: Most thyroid clonotypes that were expanded above 0.001 also turned up in blood.

Trimming stripped 0 bases from V and 7 bases from J, with 15 bases between. Germline CDR1 LNHDA, CDR2 SQIVND (reference sequence). The CDR3 is 15 amino acids. This clonotype has more than one count but fewer than ten. What it binds is unknown. This sequence joins TRBV19 and TRBJ1-2; TRBD1 might be the D (6 bases). This sequence was found in a woman aged 25 to 45 with Graves' ophthalmopathy. What was sequenced was blood. This CDR3 is CASSIEDRATGGYTF. CDR3 nucleotide sequence: TGTGCCAGTAGTATAGAGGACAGAGCAACCGGTGGCTACACCTTC. Variable domain in full (rest from reference TRBV19 and TRBJ1-2): DGGITQSPKYLFRKEGQNVTLSCEQNLNHDAMYWYRQDPGQGLRLIYYSQIVNDFQKGDIAEGYSVSREKKESFPLTVTSAQKNPTAFYLCASSIEDRATGGYTFGSGTRLTVV.